This TCR beta chain was identified during a study of immune characterization of retroperitoneal liposarcoma. This clonotype has just a few counts. The germline V gene has CDR1 MNHEY and CDR2 SMNVEV (reference sequence). The CDR3 totals 11 residues. Trimming shortened V by 4 bases and J by 10 bases, and 10 bases separated the two germline ends. TCRdb itself ran the PCR reads through MiXCR, one entry per CDR3 protein. The repertoire holds some 20,000 distinct CDR3 sequences, with 35% to 40% as singletons. This sequence was found in a male donor with retroperitoneal liposarcoma. The sequencing input was blood. This sequence joins TRBV27 and TRBJ1-1; a possible D gene is TRBD1 (5 bases). CDR3 DNA: TGTGCCAGCAGTTCGGGGCCGACAGCTTTCTTT. Amino acids: CASSSGPTAFF.